Described below is a single T cell receptor beta chain sequence and its context. Its antigen is unknown. PCR primers comprised 60 Vbeta and 13 Jbeta primers. TCRdb's table, derived via immunoSEQ multiplex PCR, lists solely in-frame clones and lacks some. The sample has around 140,000 clones. The entry originates in a study of cytomegalovirus exposure and HLA in healthy donors. Whole-study findings and limits: Later on, an analysis tied approximately 15,000 TCR beta sequences to HLA alleles at 0.05 false discovery rate. The productive fraction for most TCR beta V segments was about 87% or about 30% in an earlier analysis.

The V gene lost 7 bases and the J gene lost 4 bases, with 13 bases spanning the gap. The CDR3 runs to 12 residues. Per germline, CDR1 SQVTM and CDR2 ANQGSEA. The chain uses TRBV29-1 and TRBJ1-2; D call uncertain. The sequence was collected from a woman in her thirties or forties in good health and CMV-seronegative. Sequencing was performed on PBMCs. CDR3 nucleotides: TGCAGCGCTACCCCGCTGGTCTATGGCTACACCTTC. Amino acids: CSATPLVYGYTF.